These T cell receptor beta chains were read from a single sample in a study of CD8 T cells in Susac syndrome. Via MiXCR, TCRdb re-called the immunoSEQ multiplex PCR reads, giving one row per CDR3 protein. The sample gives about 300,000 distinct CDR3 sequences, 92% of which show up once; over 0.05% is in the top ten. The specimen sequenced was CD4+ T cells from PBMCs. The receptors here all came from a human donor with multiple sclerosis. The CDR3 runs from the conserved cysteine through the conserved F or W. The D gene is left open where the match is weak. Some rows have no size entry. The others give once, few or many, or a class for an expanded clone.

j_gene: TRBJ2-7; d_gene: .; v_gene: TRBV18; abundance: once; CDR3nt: TGTGCCAGCTCACGAGGGAACCCTGGTTTCGCCTACGAGCAGTACTTC; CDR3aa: CASSRGNPGFAYEQYF
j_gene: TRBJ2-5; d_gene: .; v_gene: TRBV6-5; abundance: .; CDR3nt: TGTGCCAGCAGTTCCTACCGAGGGGTGGAAGAGACCCAGTACTTC; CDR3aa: CASSSYRGVEETQYF
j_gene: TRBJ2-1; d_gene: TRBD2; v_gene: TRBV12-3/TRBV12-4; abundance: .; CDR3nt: TGTGCCAGCAGTTTCCGAGGACTAGCGGGAGGTAGGCATGAGCAGTTCTTC; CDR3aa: CASSFRGLAGGRHEQFF
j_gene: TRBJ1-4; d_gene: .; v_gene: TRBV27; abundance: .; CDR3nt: TGTGCCAGCAGGCCGATGGGAGGGCCCTTTGAAAAACTGTTTTTT; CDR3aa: CASRPMGGPFEKLFF
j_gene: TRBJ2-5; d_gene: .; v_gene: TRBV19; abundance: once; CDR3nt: TGTGCCAGTAACCCGTCGGGTCAAGAGACCCAGTACTTC; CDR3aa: CASNPSGQETQYF
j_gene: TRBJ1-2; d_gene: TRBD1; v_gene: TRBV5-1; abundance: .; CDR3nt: TGCGCCAGCAGCTTTCAGGGGGGCACCACTAACTATGGCTACACCTTC; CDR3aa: CASSFQGGTTNYGYTF
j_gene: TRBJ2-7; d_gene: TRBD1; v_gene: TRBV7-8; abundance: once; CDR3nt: TGTGCCAGCAGCTTGCAGGGGGTCCTCTCCTACGAGCAGTACTTC; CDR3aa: CASSLQGVLSYEQYF
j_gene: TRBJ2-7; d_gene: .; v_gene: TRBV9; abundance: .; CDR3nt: TGTGCCAGCAGTTTCGAGGGAGGATCCTACGAGCAGTACTTC; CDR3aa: CASSFEGGSYEQYF
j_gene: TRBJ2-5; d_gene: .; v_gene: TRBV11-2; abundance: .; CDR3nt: TGTGCCAGCAGCCTTAACTCGGGGCGGAGGGAGACCCAGTACTTC; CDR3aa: CASSLNSGRRETQYF
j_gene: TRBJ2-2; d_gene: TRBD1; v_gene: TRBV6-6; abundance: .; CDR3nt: TGTGCCAGCAGTTCCCTCGACAGGGGTGGCACCGGGGAGCTGTTTTTT; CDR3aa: CASSSLDRGGTGELFF
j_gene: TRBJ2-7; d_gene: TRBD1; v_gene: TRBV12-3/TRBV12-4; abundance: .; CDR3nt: TGTGCCAGCAGAATGGGACAGGCAACCTACGAGCAGTACTTC; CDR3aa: CASRMGQATYEQYF
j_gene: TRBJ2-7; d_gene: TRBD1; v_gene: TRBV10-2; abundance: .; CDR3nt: TGCGCCAGCAGGCGGATGGGACAGAACCTTTACGAGCAGTACTTC; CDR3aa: CASRRMGQNLYEQYF
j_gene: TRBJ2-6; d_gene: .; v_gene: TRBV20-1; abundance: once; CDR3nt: TGCAGTGCTAGAGCCAACTACCTCATCTCTGGGGCCAACGTCCTGACTTTC; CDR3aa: CSARANYLISGANVLTF
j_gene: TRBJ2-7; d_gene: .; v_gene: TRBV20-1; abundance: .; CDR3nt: TGCAGTGCTAGACCTCCGGGACCTGTAGCCGAGCAGTACTTC; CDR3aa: CSARPPGPVAEQYF
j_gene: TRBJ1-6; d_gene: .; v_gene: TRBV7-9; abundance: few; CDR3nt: TGTGCCAGCAGCTTGGGGAATTCACCCCTCCACTTT; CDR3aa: CASSLGNSPLHF
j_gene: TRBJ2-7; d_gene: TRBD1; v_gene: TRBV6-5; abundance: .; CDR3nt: TGTGCCAGCAGTTCCAACCTGGGGACAGATAGCTCCTACGAGCAGTACTTC; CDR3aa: CASSSNLGTDSSYEQYF
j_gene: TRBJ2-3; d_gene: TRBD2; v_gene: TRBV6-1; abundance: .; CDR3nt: TGTGCCAGCAGTGAAAGGCGGCTGGCGGGAGGGGATACGCAGTATTTT; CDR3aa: CASSERRLAGGDTQYF